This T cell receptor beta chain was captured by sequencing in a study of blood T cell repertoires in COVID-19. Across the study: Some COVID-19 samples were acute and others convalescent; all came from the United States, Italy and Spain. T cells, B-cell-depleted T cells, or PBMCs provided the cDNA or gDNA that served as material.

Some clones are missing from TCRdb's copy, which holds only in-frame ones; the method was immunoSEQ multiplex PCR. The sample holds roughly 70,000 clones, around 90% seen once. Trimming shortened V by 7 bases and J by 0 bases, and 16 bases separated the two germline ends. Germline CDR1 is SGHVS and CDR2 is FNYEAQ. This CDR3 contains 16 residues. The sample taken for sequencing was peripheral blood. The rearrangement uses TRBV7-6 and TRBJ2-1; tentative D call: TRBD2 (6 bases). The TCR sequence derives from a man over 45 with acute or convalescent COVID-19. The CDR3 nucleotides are TGTGCCAGCACCGACCCGAGGAGGGGCTCCTACAATGAGCAGTTCTTC. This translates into CASTDPRRGSYNEQFF. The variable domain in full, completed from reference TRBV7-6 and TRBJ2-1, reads GAGVSQSPRYKVTKRGQDVALRCDPISGHVSLYWYRQALGQGPEFLTYFNYEAQQDKSGLPNDRFSAERPEGSISTLTIQRTEQRDSAMYRCASTDPRRGSYNEQFFGPGTRLTVL.